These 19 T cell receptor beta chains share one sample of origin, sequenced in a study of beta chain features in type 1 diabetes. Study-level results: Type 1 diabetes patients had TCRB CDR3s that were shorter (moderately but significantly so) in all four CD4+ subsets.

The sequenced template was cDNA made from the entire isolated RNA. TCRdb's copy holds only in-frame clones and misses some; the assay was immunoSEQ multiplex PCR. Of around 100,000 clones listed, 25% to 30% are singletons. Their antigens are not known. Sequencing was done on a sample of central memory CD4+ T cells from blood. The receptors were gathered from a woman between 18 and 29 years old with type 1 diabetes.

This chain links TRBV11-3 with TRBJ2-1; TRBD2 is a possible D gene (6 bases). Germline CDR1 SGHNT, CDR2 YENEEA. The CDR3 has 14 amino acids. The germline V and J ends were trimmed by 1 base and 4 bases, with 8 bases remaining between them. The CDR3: CASSLAGTYNEQFF. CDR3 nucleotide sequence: TGTGCCAGCAGCTTAGCGGGGACTTACAATGAGCAGTTCTTC.

CDR3 loop: CASSLRREQPQHF. DNA of the CDR3: TGTGCCAGCAGCTTGAGGCGGGAACAGCCCCAGCATTTT. The chain carries TRBV5-5 and TRBJ1-5; unclear D gene. CDR1 and CDR2 (germline): SGHKS, YYEKEE (reference sequence). With 1 base removed from V and 7 bases from J, the gap between germline ends came to 9 bases. There are 13 residues in the CDR3.

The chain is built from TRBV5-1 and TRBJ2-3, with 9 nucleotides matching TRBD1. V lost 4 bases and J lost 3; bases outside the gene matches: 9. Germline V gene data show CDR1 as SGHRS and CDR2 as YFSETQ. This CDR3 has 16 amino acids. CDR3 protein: CASSTPGQGGTDTQYF. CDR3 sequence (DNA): TGCGCCAGCAGCACACCGGGACAGGGAGGGACAGATACGCAGTATTTT.

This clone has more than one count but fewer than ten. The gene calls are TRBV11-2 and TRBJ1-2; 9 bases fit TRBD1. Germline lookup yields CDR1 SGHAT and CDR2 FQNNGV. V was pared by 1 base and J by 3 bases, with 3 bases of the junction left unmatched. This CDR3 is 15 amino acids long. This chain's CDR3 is CASSLGGTGYYGYTF. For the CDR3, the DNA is TGTGCCAGCAGCTTAGGGGGGACAGGGTACTATGGCTACACCTTC.

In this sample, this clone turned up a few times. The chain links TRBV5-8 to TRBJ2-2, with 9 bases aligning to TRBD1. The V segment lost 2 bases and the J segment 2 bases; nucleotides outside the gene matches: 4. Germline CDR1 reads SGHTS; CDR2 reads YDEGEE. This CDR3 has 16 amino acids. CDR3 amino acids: CASSFWTGDNTGELFF. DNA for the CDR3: TGTGCCAGCAGCTTTTGGACAGGGGACAACACCGGGGAGCTGTTTTTT.

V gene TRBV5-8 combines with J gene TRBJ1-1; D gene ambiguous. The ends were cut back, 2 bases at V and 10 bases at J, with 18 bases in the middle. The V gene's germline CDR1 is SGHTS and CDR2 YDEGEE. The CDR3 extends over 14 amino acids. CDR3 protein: CASSFTRGGSRAFF. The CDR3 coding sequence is TGTGCCAGCAGCTTTACCCGGGGTGGGTCTAGAGCTTTCTTT. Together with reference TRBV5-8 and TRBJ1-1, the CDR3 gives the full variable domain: EAGVTQSPTHLIKTRGQQATLRCSPISGHTSVYWYQQALGLGLQFLLWYDEGEERNRGNFPPRFSGRQFPNYSSELNVNALELEDSALYLCASSFTRGGSRAFFGQGTRLTVV.

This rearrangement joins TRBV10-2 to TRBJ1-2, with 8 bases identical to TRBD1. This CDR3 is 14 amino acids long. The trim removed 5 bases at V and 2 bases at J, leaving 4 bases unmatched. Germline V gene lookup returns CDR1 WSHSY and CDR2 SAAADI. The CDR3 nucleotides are TGCGCCAGCAGTTCGGACAGGGAGAACTATGGCTACACCTTC. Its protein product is CASSSDRENYGYTF.

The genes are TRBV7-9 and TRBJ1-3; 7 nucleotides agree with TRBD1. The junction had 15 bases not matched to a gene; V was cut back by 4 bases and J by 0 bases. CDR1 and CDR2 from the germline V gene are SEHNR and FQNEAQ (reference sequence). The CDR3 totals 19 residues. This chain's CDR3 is CASSSYIGGRGGSGNTIYF. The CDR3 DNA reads TGTGCCAGCAGCTCATATATAGGGGGCAGGGGTGGCTCTGGAAACACCATATATTTT.

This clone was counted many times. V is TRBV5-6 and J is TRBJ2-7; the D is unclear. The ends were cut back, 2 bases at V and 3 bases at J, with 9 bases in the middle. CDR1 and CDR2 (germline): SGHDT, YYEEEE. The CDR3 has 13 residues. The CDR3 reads CASSFLENYEQYV. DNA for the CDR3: TGTGCCAGCAGCTTCCTAGAGAACTACGAGCAGTACGTC.

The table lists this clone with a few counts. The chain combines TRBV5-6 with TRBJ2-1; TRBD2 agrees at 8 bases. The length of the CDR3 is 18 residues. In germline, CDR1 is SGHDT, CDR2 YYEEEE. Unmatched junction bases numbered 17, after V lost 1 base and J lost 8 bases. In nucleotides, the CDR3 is TGTGCCAGCAGCTTGTTCTGGGCGGGAGGCCCAGGAGTGGATGAGCAGTTCTTC. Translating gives CASSLFWAGGPGVDEQFF.

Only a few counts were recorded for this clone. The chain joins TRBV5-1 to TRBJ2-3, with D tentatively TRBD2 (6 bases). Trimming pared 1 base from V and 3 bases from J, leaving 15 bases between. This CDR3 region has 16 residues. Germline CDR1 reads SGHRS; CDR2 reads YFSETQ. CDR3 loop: CASSLLSGRGTDTQYF. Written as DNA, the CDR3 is TGCGCCAGCAGCTTGTTATCCGGGAGAGGAACAGATACGCAGTATTTT.

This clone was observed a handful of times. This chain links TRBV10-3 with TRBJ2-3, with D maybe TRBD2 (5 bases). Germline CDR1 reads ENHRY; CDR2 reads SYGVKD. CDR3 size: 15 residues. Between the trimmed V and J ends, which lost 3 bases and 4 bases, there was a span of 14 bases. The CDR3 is CAISDVLGVADTQYF. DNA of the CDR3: TGTGCCATCAGTGATGTGTTGGGAGTTGCAGATACGCAGTATTTT.

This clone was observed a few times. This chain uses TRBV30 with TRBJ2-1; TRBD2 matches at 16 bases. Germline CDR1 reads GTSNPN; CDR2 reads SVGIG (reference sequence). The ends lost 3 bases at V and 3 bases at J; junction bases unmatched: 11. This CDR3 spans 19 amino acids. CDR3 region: CAWSTPPGLAGGNYNEQFF. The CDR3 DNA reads TGTGCCTGGAGCACTCCACCGGGACTAGCGGGAGGGAACTACAATGAGCAGTTCTTC.

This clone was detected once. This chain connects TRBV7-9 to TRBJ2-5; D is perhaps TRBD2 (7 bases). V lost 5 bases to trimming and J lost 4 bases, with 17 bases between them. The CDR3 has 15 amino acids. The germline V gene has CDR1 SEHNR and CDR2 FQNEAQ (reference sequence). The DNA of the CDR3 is TGTGCCAGCAGCGCCGAGGGGGGGGCTATAGAGACCCAGTACTTC. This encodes CASSAEGGAIETQYF.

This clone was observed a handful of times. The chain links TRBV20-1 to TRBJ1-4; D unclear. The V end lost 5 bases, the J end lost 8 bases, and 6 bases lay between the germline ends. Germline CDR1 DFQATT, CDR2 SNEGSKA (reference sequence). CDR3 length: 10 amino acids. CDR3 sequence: CSASLEKLFF. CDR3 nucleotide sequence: TGCAGTGCTTCCTTAGAAAAACTGTTTTTT.

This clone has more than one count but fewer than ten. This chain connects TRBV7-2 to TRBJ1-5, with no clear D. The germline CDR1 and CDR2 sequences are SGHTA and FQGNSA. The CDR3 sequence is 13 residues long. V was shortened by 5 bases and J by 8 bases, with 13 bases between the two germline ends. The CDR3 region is CASSPLPAEPQHF. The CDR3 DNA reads TGTGCCAGCAGCCCCCTACCGGCGGAGCCCCAGCATTTT.

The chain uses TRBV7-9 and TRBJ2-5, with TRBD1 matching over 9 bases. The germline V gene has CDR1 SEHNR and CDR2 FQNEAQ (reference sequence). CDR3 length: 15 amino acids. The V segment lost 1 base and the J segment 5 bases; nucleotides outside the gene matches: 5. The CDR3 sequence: CASSLGGQGWETQYF. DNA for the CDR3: TGTGCCAGCAGCTTAGGGGGACAGGGATGGGAGACCCAGTACTTC.

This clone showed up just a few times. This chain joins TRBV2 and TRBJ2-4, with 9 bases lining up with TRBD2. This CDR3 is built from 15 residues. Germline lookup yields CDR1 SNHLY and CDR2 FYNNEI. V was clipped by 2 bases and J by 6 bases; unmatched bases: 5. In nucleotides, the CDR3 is TGTGCCAGCAGTGAAATCGGCGGGAGGGGAAACATTCAGTACTTC. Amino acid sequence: CASSEIGGRGNIQYF.

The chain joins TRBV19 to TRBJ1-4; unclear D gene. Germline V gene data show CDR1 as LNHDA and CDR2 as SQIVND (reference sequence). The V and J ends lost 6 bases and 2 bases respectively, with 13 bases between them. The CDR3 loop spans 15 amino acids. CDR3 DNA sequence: TGTGCCAGTAGAGGAGTATCTGGGACTAATGAAAAACTGTTTTTT. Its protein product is CASRGVSGTNEKLFF.